Shown below are 14 T cell receptor beta chains from a single sample sequenced in a study of OX40 agonist ivuxolimab in advanced cancers. Only in-frame clones appear in the TCRdb table, and some are missing; sequencing was by immunoSEQ multiplex PCR. Of approximately 60,000 clones listed, approximately 84% are singletons. Sequencing used CD4+ or CD8+ T cells sorted from blood, obtained in a trial of the OX40 agonist ivuxolimab. Source of these receptors: an adult with an advanced solid tumor such as melanoma, head and neck, liver or kidney cancer.

The chain employs TRBV29-1 and TRBJ2-7, with 9 bases fitting TRBD1. The CDR3 loop spans 13 amino acids. Germline V lookup: CDR1 SQVTM, CDR2 ANQGSEA. The V gene end was trimmed by 7 bases and the J gene end by 6 bases; junction bases not matched to a gene: 10. CDR3: CSAYRTGEVEQYF. Here the CDR3 DNA reads TGCAGCGCTTACCGGACAGGGGAGGTCGAGCAGTACTTC.

The gene calls are TRBV7-9 and TRBJ1-2, with 7 bases fitting TRBD1. The CDR3 is 16 amino acids. Per germline, CDR1 SEHNR and CDR2 FQNEAQ (reference sequence). V trimming: 2 bases; J trimming: 2 bases; junction bases outside the gene matches: 8. CDR3 amino acids: CASSLLNRDSNYGYTF. In DNA form, the CDR3 reads TGTGCCAGCAGCTTACTCAACCGGGACAGCAACTATGGCTACACCTTC. The whole variable domain, filled in from reference TRBV7-9 and TRBJ1-2, reads DTGVSQNPRHKITKRGQNVTFRCDPISEHNRLYWYRQTLGQGPEFLTYFQNEAQLEKSRLLSDRFSAERPKGSFSTLEIQRTEQGDSAMYLCASSLLNRDSNYGYTFGSGTRLTVV.

This clone was recorded once. Germline is not matched at one junction end, which may reflect a read error. The rearrangement uses TRBV7-2 and TRBJ2-3; D possibly uses TRBD1 or TRBD2 (5 bases each). From germline, CDR1 is SGHTA and CDR2 FQGNSA. This CDR3 has 15 amino acids. The CDR3 DNA is TGTGCCGGCAGCTTCCGGGGCTCAGTCACAGATACGCAGTATTTT. Translating gives CAGSFRGSVTDTQYF.

CDR3 DNA sequence: TGTGCCTGCCGGGCCAGATTCAATCAGCCCCAGCATTTT. As protein: CACRARFNQPQHF. The chain is built from TRBV2 and TRBJ1-5; no clear D gene. Germline V gives CDR1 SNHLY, CDR2 FYNNEI. The CDR3 sequence is 13 residues long. V lost 11 bases to trimming and J lost 3 bases, with 14 bases between them.

This clone appeared a few times. The gene calls are TRBV19 and TRBJ1-5; TRBD1 is a possible D gene (5 bases). V gave up 5 bases and J gave up 4 bases, with 9 bases separating them. The length of the CDR3 is 13 residues. CDR1 and CDR2 (germline): LNHDA, SQIVND (reference sequence). The CDR3 DNA reads as TGTGCCAGTAGTGCCAGGGCGAATCAGCCCCAGCATTTT. Residues: CASSARANQPQHF.

The V call is TRBV28, the J call TRBJ1-1; 8 nucleotides match TRBD1. Trimming took 5 bases from V and 1 from J; bases not matched to a gene: 6. Germline loops: CDR1 MDHEN, CDR2 SYDVKM. The CDR3 covers 15 residues. CDR3 sequence: CASSRHGTGNTEAFF. The DNA of the CDR3 is TGTGCCAGCAGTCGACACGGGACAGGGAACACTGAAGCTTTCTTT.

This chain connects TRBV19 to TRBJ2-7, with D possibly being TRBD1 (6 bases). Germline V CDR1 and CDR2: LNHDA, SQIVND (reference sequence). V lost 5 bases, J lost 3 bases, and 14 bases lay in between. The CDR3 is 14 amino acids. CDR3 nucleotide sequence: TGTGCCAGTAGTCGTTACTTGGGACACTACGAGCAGTACTTC. It is translated as CASSRYLGHYEQYF.

The table lists this clone with a few counts. V is TRBV30 and J is TRBJ2-2; the D is unclear. The CDR3 is 14 amino acids. The V gene lost 6 bases and the J gene lost 2 bases, with 13 bases spanning the gap. The germline gives CDR1 GTSNPN, CDR2 SVGIG (reference sequence). DNA of the CDR3: TGTGCCTGCCGACGGATAGACAACACCGGGGAGCTGTTTTTT. Translating it yields CACRRIDNTGELFF.

The rearrangement joins TRBV19 to TRBJ2-3; 8 bases align to TRBD1. The CDR3 sequence is 15 residues long. With V trimmed by 1 base and J by 6 bases, 6 bases remained unmatched. Germline-derived CDR1 and CDR2 are LNHDA and SQIVND (reference sequence). The CDR3 protein is CASSIARTGSDTQYF. CDR3 bases: TGTGCCAGTAGTATAGCCCGGACAGGGTCCGATACGCAGTATTTT.

The gene calls are TRBV7-2 and TRBJ1-2; TRBD1 aligns across 8 bases. From germline, CDR1 is SGHTA and CDR2 FQGNSA. The CDR3 totals 13 residues. Losses at the gene ends were 4 bases for V and 8 bases for J; bases not matched to a gene: 6. The CDR3 DNA sequence: TGTGCCAGCAGCTATGACAGGGGCGGGGGCTACACCTTC. Translating it yields CASSYDRGGGYTF.

V usage is TRBV4-1 and J usage is TRBJ2-1; 8 nucleotides align to TRBD1. Germline CDR1 is MGHRA and CDR2 is YSYEKL. V lost 3 bases to trimming and J lost 4 bases; unmatched junction nucleotides: 5. This CDR3 has 15 residues. The CDR3 is CASSHTDREYNEQFF. The CDR3 DNA sequence: TGCGCCAGCAGCCATACGGACAGGGAGTACAATGAGCAGTTCTTC.

The V call is TRBV6-1, the J call TRBJ2-1; perhaps TRBD1 as D (5 bases). The CDR3 is made up of 15 amino acids. V lost 5 bases, J lost 0 bases, and 11 bases lay in between. The germline CDR1 and CDR2 sequences are MNHNS and SASEGT. CDR3 in DNA: TGTGCCAGCAGTTGGGGCCTCCCCTCCTACAATGAGCAGTTCTTC. This codes for CASSWGLPSYNEQFF.

This clone was seen only a few times. This rearrangement joins TRBV10-3 to TRBJ2-7; 7 positions agree with TRBD1. V was clipped by 5 bases and J by 1 base; unmatched bases: 2. The CDR3 sequence is 13 residues long. Germline V gene data show CDR1 as ENHRY and CDR2 as SYGVKD. CDR3 loop: CAISRTGSYEQYF. The CDR3 region has the DNA TGTGCCATCAGTCGGACAGGTTCCTACGAGCAGTACTTC.

The gene calls are TRBV5-5 and TRBJ1-1; perhaps TRBD1 as D (5 bases). This CDR3 is 14 amino acids long. V was cut by 4 bases and J by 1 base, with 11 bases left in between. Germline CDR1 is SGHKS and CDR2 is YYEKEE (reference sequence). CDR3 sequence: CASSKGRSNTEAFF. The CDR3 DNA sequence: TGTGCCAGCAGCAAGGGACGGTCGAACACTGAAGCTTTCTTT. Full variable domain (missing parts from reference TRBV5-5 and TRBJ1-1): DAGVTQSPTHLIKTRGQQVTLRCSPISGHKSVSWYQQVLGQGPQFIFQYYEKEERGRGNFPDRFSARQFPNYSSELNVNALLLGDSALYLCASSKGRSNTEAFFGQGTRLTVV.